Below are 26 T cell receptor beta chains sequenced from a single sample in a study of blood T cell repertoires in COVID-19. TCRdb's copy holds only in-frame clones and misses some; the assay was immunoSEQ multiplex PCR. The repertoire holds around 400,000 clones, with roughly four fifths as singletons. Source material: PBMCs or T cells enriched from blood (not recorded which). The origin of the receptors is a woman aged 50 to 65 who had recovered from COVID-19.

The rearrangement uses TRBV5-5 and TRBJ2-7, with TRBD2 matching 8 bases. J gave up 2 bases and V 3 bases, and 1 base lay outside the gene matches. CDR1 is SGHKS, CDR2 YYEKEE, per germline (reference sequence). The CDR3 spans 13 residues. The CDR3 DNA follows: TGTGCCAGCAGCTCGGGACTAGCCTACGAGCAGTACTTC. It yields the protein CASSSGLAYEQYF.

V and J are TRBV19 and TRBJ1-6; D may be TRBD1 (6 bases). Germline CDR1 LNHDA, CDR2 SQIVND (reference sequence). V was shortened by 7 bases and J by 10 bases, with 14 bases between the two germline ends. The CDR3 spans 13 residues. Written as DNA, the CDR3 is TGTGCCAGTATTAGGACAGAGGGATCACCCCTCCACTTT. This codes for CASIRTEGSPLHF.

The chain has TRBV27 and TRBJ2-3, with 9 nucleotides matching TRBD2. There are 15 residues in the CDR3. V was pared by 6 bases and J by 2 bases, with 6 bases of the junction left unmatched. Per the germline V gene, CDR1 is MNHEY and CDR2 is SMNVEV (reference sequence). CDR3 residues: CASSFAGGPTDTQYF. The CDR3 DNA is TGTGCCAGCAGCTTCGCGGGGGGGCCCACAGATACGCAGTATTTT.

This chain uses TRBV6-2 or TRBV6-3 with TRBJ1-2; D ambiguous. The CDR3 loop spans 18 amino acids. V dropped 2 bases and J dropped 3 bases, with 22 bases sitting between them. In germline, CDR1 is MNHEY, CDR2 SVGEGT. The CDR3 region has the DNA TGTGCCAGCAGTTACCCATTTCCCGTTGGAGGGTCGGACTATGGCTACACCTTC. It is translated as CASSYPFPVGGSDYGYTF.

V is TRBV7-9 and J is TRBJ1-4, with D uncertain. CDR1 SEHNR and CDR2 FQNEAQ come from the germline V gene (reference sequence). This CDR3 is 12 amino acids long. Trimming cost V 4 bases and J 7 bases, with 7 bases left between them. The CDR3 bases are TGTGCCAGCAGCTCCGTCGGTGAAAAACTGTTTTTT. This translates into CASSSVGEKLFF.

This chain joins TRBV4-1 and TRBJ2-3, with 10 bases aligning to TRBD2. V shed 1 base and J 2 bases; nucleotides not matched to a gene: 6. This CDR3 has 17 residues. Germline V gene lookup returns CDR1 MGHRA and CDR2 YSYEKL. The CDR3 here is CASSQGISGGYTDTQYF. CDR3 bases: TGCGCCAGCAGCCAAGGGATTAGCGGGGGGTACACAGATACGCAGTATTTT.

The V call is TRBV30, the J call TRBJ1-2; D may be TRBD1 (6 bases). V gave up 7 bases and J gave up 7 bases, with 16 bases separating them. The CDR3 spans 12 residues. Per germline, CDR1 GTSNPN and CDR2 SVGIG (reference sequence). The CDR3 DNA reads as TGTGCCTTCCAGGGCCAGGGGAGTGGCTACACCTTC. It translates to CAFQGQGSGYTF.

This clone was recorded many times. This sequence joins TRBV7-8 and TRBJ2-1, with TRBD2 as a possible D gene (6 bases). The CDR3 is made up of 13 amino acids. V was shortened by 5 bases and J by 10 bases, with 15 bases between the two germline ends. The germline V gene encodes CDR1 SGHVS and CDR2 FQNEAQ. CDR3 sequence (DNA): TGTGCCAGCAGCCTACCTAGGAGGGACGAGCAGTTCTTC. It is translated as CASSLPRRDEQFF.

The chain couples TRBV9 to TRBJ2-7; the match to TRBD2 covers 8 bases. Trimming removed 0 bases from V and 6 bases from J; junction bases left unmatched: 5. The germline V gene encodes CDR1 SGDLS and CDR2 YYNGEE. The CDR3 is 14 residues long. CDR3 loop: CASSVESRGGEQYF. As DNA, the CDR3 is TGTGCCAGCAGCGTAGAGTCTCGGGGGGGCGAGCAGTACTTC.

The chain uses TRBV29-1 and TRBJ1-2; no firm D call. The CDR3 loop spans 11 amino acids. CDR1 SQVTM and CDR2 ANQGSEA come from the germline V gene. The V gene lost 5 bases and the J gene lost 4 bases, with 8 bases spanning the gap. The CDR3 nucleotides are TGCAGCGTTCCCGTTGTCTATGGCTACACCTTC. The encoded protein is CSVPVVYGYTF.

This sequence joins TRBV3-1 (or the pseudogene TRBV3-2) and TRBJ2-5; TRBD2 might be the D (6 bases). In germline, CDR1 is LGHDT, CDR2 YNNKEL (reference sequence). This CDR3 is built from 14 residues. V was cut by 1 base and J by 0 bases, with 6 bases left in between. The CDR3 region has the DNA TGTGCCAGCAGCCAAGGGGACTACCAAGAGACCCAGTACTTC. Translated, it gives CASSQGDYQETQYF.

J is TRBJ1-2 and V is TRBV20-1; D is unclear. Germline V gene data show CDR1 as DFQATT and CDR2 as SNEGSKA (reference sequence). V gave up 6 bases and J gave up 0 bases, with 5 bases separating them. There are 11 residues in the CDR3. The CDR3 nucleotides read TGCAGTGCAGCGTCTAACTATGGCTACACCTTC. The encoded protein is CSAASNYGYTF.

V gene TRBV5-6 combines with J gene TRBJ1-2, with 9 bases lining up with TRBD1. Looked up from germline, CDR1 is SGHDT and CDR2 is YYEEEE. Trimming took 3 bases from V and 4 from J; bases not matched to a gene: 4. The length of the CDR3 is 14 residues. DNA for the CDR3: TGTGCCAGCAGCTCAGGGACAGGGACCTATGGCTACACCTTC. Its translation is CASSSGTGTYGYTF.

This clone has only a few counts. The genes are TRBV7-9 and TRBJ2-5; a possible D gene is TRBD2 (6 bases). V shed 3 bases and J shed 3 bases, with 11 bases lying between them. Germline assignment: CDR1 SEHNR and CDR2 FQNEAQ (reference sequence). The CDR3 consists of 14 residues. CDR3 region: CASSFLREKETQYF. DNA for the CDR3: TGTGCCAGCAGCTTCCTACGGGAGAAAGAGACCCAGTACTTC.

A single count supports this clone. The chain links TRBV25-1 to TRBJ1-4; D perhaps matches TRBD1 (5 bases). The CDR3 is 14 residues long. In germline, CDR1 is MGHDK, CDR2 SYGVNS. V lost 3 bases, J lost 8 bases, and 13 bases lay in between. The CDR3, as DNA: TGTGCCAGCAGTGATACGTCTTGGGGCGAAAAACTGTTTTTT. It yields the protein CASSDTSWGEKLFF.

V and J are TRBV27 and TRBJ1-6; D might be TRBD1 (5 bases). The length of the CDR3 is 13 residues. Germline V gene lookup returns CDR1 MNHEY and CDR2 SMNVEV (reference sequence). V was cut by 6 bases and J by 10 bases, with 13 bases left in between. DNA for the CDR3: TGTGCCAGCAGCTTGGGGCAAAAATCACCCCTCCACTTT. Translated: CASSLGQKSPLHF.

The chain carries TRBV27 and TRBJ1-1, with D possibly matching TRBD1 (5 bases). The CDR3 extends over 13 amino acids. Per the germline V gene, CDR1 is MNHEY and CDR2 is SMNVEV (reference sequence). The V gene lost 2 bases and the J gene lost 5 bases, with 9 bases spanning the gap. The CDR3 region has the DNA TGTGCCAGCAGTTTAGCTCAGGGTACTGAAGCTTTCTTT. Translated, it gives CASSLAQGTEAFF.

CDR3 DNA: TGTGCCAGTAGTATTTGGGGCGGGGCGTCAGATACGCAGTATTTT. Its protein is CASSIWGGASDTQYF. The rearrangement joins TRBV19 to TRBJ2-3; TRBD2 might be the D (6 bases). The CDR3 runs 15 residues. The V end was cut by 3 bases, the J end by 4 bases, with 14 bases between. Germline CDR1 reads LNHDA; CDR2 reads SQIVND (reference sequence).

The chain is built from TRBV5-1 and TRBJ2-1, with TRBD2 as a possible D gene (6 bases). Germline V gives CDR1 SGHRS, CDR2 YFSETQ. The CDR3 totals 15 residues. With 4 bases removed from V and 4 bases from J, the gap between germline ends came to 15 bases. CDR3 sequence reads: CASSRGSGVYNEQFF. The DNA of the CDR3 is TGCGCCAGCAGCCGGGGGTCTGGAGTATACAATGAGCAGTTCTTC.

V and J are TRBV5-1 and TRBJ2-4, with TRBD1 as a possible D gene (5 bases). This CDR3 is built from 16 residues. Germline assignment: CDR1 SGHRS and CDR2 YFSETQ. Trimming took off 5 bases at V and 2 bases at J, with 17 bases between the two ends. The CDR3 spells CASRYMVGDPKNIQYF. CDR3 bases: TGCGCCAGCAGGTACATGGTAGGGGATCCCAAAAACATTCAGTACTTC.

CDR3 region: CASSYSLGTGGGYTF. CDR3 bases: TGTGCCAGCAGTTACTCGTTAGGGACAGGGGGTGGCTACACCTTC. This rearrangement joins TRBV6-5 to TRBJ1-2; 11 nucleotides align to TRBD1. Germline V lookup: CDR1 MNHEY, CDR2 SVGAGI. CDR3 length: 15 amino acids. V lost 0 bases, J lost 7 bases, and 4 bases stayed unmatched.

The chain links TRBV3-1 (or the pseudogene TRBV3-2) to TRBJ2-5, with a weak D call TRBD1 (5 bases). V lost 2 bases and J lost 2, with 12 bases in between. This CDR3 is built from 15 residues. Germline V CDR1 and CDR2: LGHDT, YNNKEL (reference sequence). CDR3: CASSQWSTVQETQYF. The CDR3 DNA reads TGTGCCAGCAGCCAATGGTCGACAGTACAAGAGACCCAGTACTTC.

The chain couples TRBV30 to TRBJ1-5, with D tentatively TRBD1 (5 bases). Trimming removed 0 bases at V and 3 bases at J, with 15 bases between. The CDR3 runs to 16 residues. Germline V gene data show CDR1 as GTSNPN and CDR2 as SVGIG (reference sequence). CDR3 in amino acids: CAWSVQLGRINQPQHF. CDR3 DNA sequence: TGTGCCTGGAGTGTTCAACTGGGGCGGATCAATCAGCCCCAGCATTTT.

This chain joins TRBV6-2 or TRBV6-3 and TRBJ1-6; 7 bases are a match to TRBD1. This CDR3 spans 15 amino acids. V lost 0 bases, J lost 5 bases, and 1 base stayed unmatched. Germline CDR1 and CDR2: MNHEY and SVGEGT. The CDR3 here is CASSYSGTDNSPLHF. The CDR3, as DNA: TGTGCCAGCAGTTACTCCGGGACAGATAATTCACCCCTCCACTTT.

V is TRBV27 and J is TRBJ2-7; possible D gene TRBD2, 5 bases. V lost 6 bases, J lost 0 bases, and 9 bases lay in between. The CDR3 is 13 amino acids. Germline V CDR1 and CDR2: MNHEY, SMNVEV (reference sequence). CDR3 amino acids: CASRRVGSYEQYF. CDR3 sequence (DNA): TGTGCCAGCAGGCGGGTGGGCTCCTACGAGCAGTACTTC.

The V and J genes are TRBV19 and TRBJ2-3, with 7 bases fitting TRBD2. Germline CDR1 reads LNHDA; CDR2 reads SQIVND (reference sequence). The length of the CDR3 is 16 residues. After removal of 6 bases from V and 0 bases from J, the junction contained 9 bases not matched to a gene. The CDR3 region has the DNA TGTGCCAGTAGCCGACTCAGCGGGGTTAGCACAGATACGCAGTATTTT. Amino acid sequence: CASSRLSGVSTDTQYF.